One sample yielded the 27 T cell receptor beta chains listed below, sequenced in a study of PD-L1 blockade in urothelial cancer. Time point in this sample: pretreatment peripheral blood. Clones were read by immunoSEQ multiplex PCR, and TCRdb kept only the in-frame ones, dropping some. Of approximately 48,000 clones listed, around 88% were seen once; the top ten hold roughly 14%. The sequencing used PBMCs, collected around atezolizumab (anti-PD-L1) treatment. The receptors were gathered from a woman aged 55-70 years with urothelial cancer.

The chain joins TRBV7-9 to TRBJ2-3, with 7 bases lining up with TRBD1. V was pared by 3 bases and J by 3 bases, with 0 bases of the junction left unmatched. The germline CDR1 and CDR2 sequences are SEHNR and FQNEAQ (reference sequence). The CDR3 contains 13 residues. The CDR3 DNA follows: TGTGCCAGCAGCTTCAGGGGGACAGATACGCAGTATTTT. Encoded protein: CASSFRGTDTQYF.

The chain carries TRBV10-3 and TRBJ2-3, with 8 positions matching TRBD2. Germline loops: CDR1 ENHRY, CDR2 SYGVKD. V shed 3 bases, J shed 2 bases, and the junction held 10 bases outside the gene matches. This CDR3 is 17 amino acids long. This CDR3 is CAISDTGLGAPTDTQYF. The DNA of the CDR3 is TGTGCCATCAGTGATACGGGACTAGGGGCCCCCACAGATACGCAGTATTTT.

This clone is a singleton in its sample. CDR3 amino acids: CASSPGGGLQGADGYTF. The CDR3 coding sequence is TGTGCCAGCAGCCCCGGGGGAGGCTTGCAGGGGGCGGACGGCTACACCTTC. The V gene is TRBV7-9, the J gene TRBJ1-2, with 8 bases lining up with TRBD1. Germline V CDR1 and CDR2: SEHNR, FQNEAQ (reference sequence). CDR3 length: 17 residues. Losses at the gene ends were 5 bases for V and 8 bases for J; bases not matched to a gene: 19.

The chain joins TRBV9 to TRBJ2-5; 9 bases map to TRBD2. The CDR3 extends over 16 amino acids. Germline-derived CDR1 and CDR2 are SGDLS and YYNGEE. V was pared by 0 bases and J by 5 bases, with 8 bases of the junction left unmatched. CDR3 nucleotides: TGTGCCAGCAGCGTAGCCCCAAGTGCGGGAGGGGAGACCCAGTACTTC. Protein product: CASSVAPSAGGETQYF.

The chain joins TRBV19 to TRBJ2-5, with D possibly being TRBD1 (6 bases). The CDR3 is made up of 12 amino acids. Germline V gives CDR1 LNHDA, CDR2 SQIVND (reference sequence). V lost 10 bases and J lost 4, with 13 bases in between. Written as DNA, the CDR3 is TGTGCCACCAGGGGACAAGCAGAGACCCAGTACTTC. It translates to CATRGQAETQYF.

The chain carries TRBV6-6 and TRBJ1-2; 8 nucleotides align to TRBD1. V was pared by 5 bases and J by 4 bases, with 6 bases of the junction left unmatched. The CDR3 spans 14 residues. Germline lookup yields CDR1 MNHNY and CDR2 SVGAGI (reference sequence). DNA of the CDR3: TGTGCCAGCAGTCCACGGGACAGGCGCTATGGCTACACCTTC. Its translation: CASSPRDRRYGYTF.

V usage is TRBV11-2 and J usage is TRBJ1-1; no reliable D call. Germline V gives CDR1 SGHAT, CDR2 FQNNGV. Deletions cut 3 bases from V and 4 bases from J, with 6 bases between. The CDR3 covers 12 residues. The CDR3 reads CASSFIPTEAFF. The CDR3 DNA sequence: TGTGCCAGCAGCTTTATCCCCACTGAAGCTTTCTTT.

The chain employs TRBV7-2 and TRBJ1-2, with D possibly being TRBD1 (6 bases). Germline-derived CDR1 and CDR2 are SGHTA and FQGNSA. V was trimmed by 1 base and J by 4 bases, leaving 13 bases between them. There are 15 residues in the CDR3. For the CDR3, the DNA is TGTGCCAGCAGCTTAGAAGGGGGTGCGAGCTATGGCTACACCTTC. This codes for CASSLEGGASYGYTF.

This clone was picked up one time. The V call is TRBV2, the J call TRBJ2-2; TRBD2 agrees at 7 bases. CDR1 is SNHLY, CDR2 FYNNEI, per germline. This CDR3 is 15 amino acids long. The junction had 3 bases not matched to a gene; V was cut back by 2 bases and J by 3 bases. Here the CDR3 reads CASSEIRGDTGELFF. CDR3 sequence (DNA): TGTGCCAGCAGTGAAATCCGGGGGGACACCGGGGAGCTGTTTTTT.

V usage is TRBV9 and J usage is TRBJ1-1; D is perhaps TRBD1 (6 bases). Germline V CDR1 and CDR2: SGDLS, YYNGEE. Between the trimmed V and J ends, which lost 8 bases and 0 bases, there was a span of 14 bases. This CDR3 region has 14 residues. The CDR3 here is CASQRGDMNTEAFF. CDR3 nucleotide sequence: TGTGCCAGTCAGCGGGGGGACATGAACACTGAAGCTTTCTTT. The variable domain in full, with the rest retrieved from reference TRBV9 and TRBJ1-1, is DSGVTQTPKHLITATGQRVTLRCSPRSGDLSVYWYQQSLDQGLQFLIQYYNGEERAKGNILERFSAQQFPDLHSELNLSSLELGDSALYFCASQRGDMNTEAFFGQGTRLTVV.

The chain carries TRBV5-1 and TRBJ2-3, with D perhaps TRBD2 (6 bases). The CDR3 sequence is 14 residues long. V shed 0 bases and J shed 4 bases, with 9 bases lying between them. In germline, CDR1 is SGHRS, CDR2 YFSETQ. CDR3 loop: CASSLEGGADTQYF. CDR3 nucleotide sequence: TGCGCCAGCAGCTTGGAAGGAGGGGCAGATACGCAGTATTTT.

This sequence joins TRBV7-9 and TRBJ2-5; a possible D gene is TRBD2 (6 bases). This CDR3 spans 14 amino acids. V lost 1 base and J 4 bases, leaving 10 bases between the germline ends. CDR1 and CDR2 from the germline V gene are SEHNR and FQNEAQ (reference sequence). In DNA, the CDR3 is TGTGCCAGCAGCTTAGGCCTAGCGCCAGAGACCCAGTACTTC. Its translation: CASSLGLAPETQYF. The full variable domain, completed using reference TRBV7-9 and TRBJ2-5, is DTGVSQNPRHKITKRGQNVTFRCDPISEHNRLYWYRQTLGQGPEFLTYFQNEAQLEKSRLLSDRFSAERPKGSFSTLEIQRTEQGDSAMYLCASSLGLAPETQYFGPGTRLLVL.

This chain links TRBV7-2 with TRBJ2-3; D perhaps matches TRBD2 (5 bases). Germline V gene data show CDR1 as SGHTA and CDR2 as FQGNSA. This CDR3 is 15 amino acids long. Between the trimmed V and J ends, which lost 5 bases and 5 bases, there was a span of 17 bases. In DNA, the CDR3 is TGTGCCAGCAGCCTCTCCTCGGATCGGGGAGATACGCAGTATTTT. This encodes CASSLSSDRGDTQYF.

V gene TRBV11-3 combines with J gene TRBJ2-3, with D uncertain. Germline V gene lookup returns CDR1 SGHNT and CDR2 YENEEA. CDR3 size: 14 residues. Trimming took off 5 bases at V and 0 bases at J, with 9 bases between the two ends. CDR3 nucleotides: TGTGCCAGCAGCCCCGCTGCGAGCACAGATACGCAGTATTTT. As protein: CASSPAASTDTQYF.

The chain combines TRBV7-7 with TRBJ2-6, with D possibly matching TRBD2 (6 bases). Per germline, CDR1 SSHAT and CDR2 FNYEAQ (reference sequence). Trimming took 5 bases from V and 2 from J, leaving 13 bases between them. The CDR3 is 16 residues long. CDR3 nucleotide sequence: TGTGCCAGCAGCCGGGGGAGGAGCGCTGGGGCCAACGTCCTGACTTTC. Residues: CASSRGRSAGANVLTF.

The chain recombines TRBV5-7 with TRBJ1-4, with TRBD1 matching over 7 bases. TRBV5-7 has ORF status, its function being uncertain. Unmatched junction bases numbered 10, after V lost 4 bases and J lost 1 base. The CDR3 extends over 17 amino acids. DNA for the CDR3: TGTGCCAGCAGCCTCAAAGAACGGACAGGAACTAATGAAAAACTGTTTTTT. Protein product: CASSLKERTGTNEKLFF.

This chain connects TRBV29-1 to TRBJ2-7; 8 bases line up with TRBD1. Losses at the gene ends were 7 bases for V and 4 bases for J; bases not matched to a gene: 3. CDR3 length equals 11 residues. Germline V CDR1 and CDR2: SQVTM, ANQGSEA. For the CDR3, the DNA is TGCAGCGCTGGACAGGGTTACGAGCAGTACTTC. Its protein is CSAGQGYEQYF.

The V gene is TRBV27, the J gene TRBJ1-5; 8 bases map to TRBD1. The germline V gene has CDR1 MNHEY and CDR2 SMNVEV (reference sequence). Unmatched junction bases numbered 12, after V lost 7 bases and J lost 7 bases. This CDR3 spans 15 amino acids. The CDR3 coding sequence is TGTGCCAGCACCCCATTGGACAGGGTCGGGCAGCCCCAGCATTTT. Translation: CASTPLDRVGQPQHF.

The V and J genes are TRBV11-2 and TRBJ2-7; 8 positions agree with TRBD1. Germline V gives CDR1 SGHAT, CDR2 FQNNGV. The CDR3 covers 16 residues. V dropped 4 bases and J dropped 7; count of bases not matched to a gene: 15. CDR3 loop: CASSSGGAGGAGEQYF. In DNA, the CDR3 is TGTGCCAGCAGCTCGGGCGGGGCAGGGGGCGCGGGGGAGCAGTACTTC.

The V call is TRBV7-9, the J call TRBJ1-2, with D possibly TRBD1 on 5 matching bases. The V end was cut by 5 bases, the J end by 8 bases, with 15 bases between. The V gene's germline CDR1 is SEHNR and CDR2 FQNEAQ (reference sequence). The CDR3 loop spans 13 amino acids. The CDR3 protein is CASSLQGARGYTF. The CDR3 nucleotides read TGTGCCAGCAGCCTTCAAGGGGCAAGGGGCTACACCTTC.

The CDR3 sequence: CASSEALANDEQYF. The CDR3 nucleotides are TGTGCCAGCAGTGAAGCTTTGGCAAACGACGAGCAGTACTTC. The genes are TRBV2 and TRBJ2-7; D not certain. CDR1 SNHLY and CDR2 FYNNEI come from the germline V gene. The V and J ends lost 0 bases and 5 bases respectively, with 11 bases between them. This CDR3 has 14 amino acids.

The rearrangement links TRBV7-2 to TRBJ1-5; unclear D gene. Germline V gene lookup returns CDR1 SGHTA and CDR2 FQGNSA. Trimming stripped 1 base from V and 4 bases from J, with 11 bases between. The CDR3 is made up of 15 amino acids. CDR3 in DNA: TGTGCCAGCAGCTTAGTATCCCGTACAAATCAGCCCCAGCATTTT. As protein: CASSLVSRTNQPQHF.

This chain uses TRBV7-8 with TRBJ1-1; D is unresolved. Germline V lookup: CDR1 SGHVS, CDR2 FQNEAQ. The CDR3 covers 14 residues. Trimming removed 3 bases from V and 6 bases from J, with 14 bases in between. The CDR3 DNA reads TGTGCCAGCAGCTTTACTACCCTGAGGTCTGAAGCTTTCTTT. Encoded protein: CASSFTTLRSEAFF.

The genes are TRBV6-5 and TRBJ1-3; D remains ambiguous. The V gene's germline CDR1 is MNHEY and CDR2 SVGAGI. The CDR3 extends over 15 amino acids. Trimming removed 2 bases at V and 0 bases at J, with 8 bases between. The CDR3 loop is CASSYSRLSGNTIYF. CDR3 nucleotides: TGTGCCAGCAGTTACAGCAGGCTCTCTGGAAACACCATATATTTT.

This clone was detected only a few times. The rearrangement joins TRBV11-3 to TRBJ2-7; TRBD2 is a possible D gene (5 bases). Germline CDR1 is SGHNT and CDR2 is YENEEA. Deletions cut 4 bases from V and 8 bases from J, with 18 bases between. The CDR3 runs 14 residues. The CDR3 coding sequence is TGTGCCAGCAGCTCCGGACTGAATCCTACGAAGCAGTACTTC. This encodes CASSSGLNPTKQYF.

The chain joins TRBV4-2 to TRBJ1-2; 8 nucleotides agree with TRBD1. The CDR3 extends over 13 amino acids. The V gene end was trimmed by 7 bases and the J gene end by 4 bases; junction bases not matched to a gene: 5. From germline, CDR1 is LGHNA and CDR2 YNFKEQ. The CDR3 DNA sequence: TGTGCCAGCACGGGACAGGCGGGCTATGGCTACACCTTC. Amino acid sequence: CASTGQAGYGYTF.

The chain couples TRBV20-1 to TRBJ1-2, with D hard to call. Germline CDR1 and CDR2: DFQATT and SNEGSKA (reference sequence). This CDR3 contains 11 residues. Deletions cut 3 bases from V and 7 bases from J, with 9 bases between. CDR3 sequence: CSASPFSGYTF. In nucleotides, the CDR3 is TGCAGTGCTAGCCCTTTTTCTGGCTACACCTTC.